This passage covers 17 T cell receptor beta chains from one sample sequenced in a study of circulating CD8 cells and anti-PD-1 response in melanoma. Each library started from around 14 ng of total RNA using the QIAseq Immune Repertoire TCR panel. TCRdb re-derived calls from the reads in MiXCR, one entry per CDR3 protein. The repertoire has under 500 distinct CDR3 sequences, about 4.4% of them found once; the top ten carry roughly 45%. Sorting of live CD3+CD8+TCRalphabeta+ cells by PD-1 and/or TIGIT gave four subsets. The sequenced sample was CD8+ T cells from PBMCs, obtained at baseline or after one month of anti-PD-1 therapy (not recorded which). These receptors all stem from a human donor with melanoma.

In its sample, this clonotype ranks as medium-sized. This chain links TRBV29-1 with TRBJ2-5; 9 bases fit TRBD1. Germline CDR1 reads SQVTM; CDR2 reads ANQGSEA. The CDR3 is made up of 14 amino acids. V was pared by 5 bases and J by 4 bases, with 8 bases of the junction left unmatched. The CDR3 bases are TGCAGCGTTTCCGGGGGACAGGGCGGAGAGACCCAGTACTTC. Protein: CSVSGGQGGETQYF.

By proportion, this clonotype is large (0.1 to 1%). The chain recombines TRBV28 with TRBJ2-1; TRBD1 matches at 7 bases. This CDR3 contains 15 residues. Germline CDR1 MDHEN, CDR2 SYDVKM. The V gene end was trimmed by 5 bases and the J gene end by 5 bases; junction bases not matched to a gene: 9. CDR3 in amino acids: CASSLRTGLNNEQFF. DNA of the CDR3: TGTGCCAGCAGTCTCCGGACAGGTCTAAACAATGAGCAGTTCTTC.

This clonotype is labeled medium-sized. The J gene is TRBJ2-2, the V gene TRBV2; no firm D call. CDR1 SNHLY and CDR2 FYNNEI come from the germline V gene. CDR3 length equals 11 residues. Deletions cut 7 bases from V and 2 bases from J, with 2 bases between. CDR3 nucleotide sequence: TGTGCCAGCATCAACACCGGGGAGCTGTTTTTT. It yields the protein CASINTGELFF.

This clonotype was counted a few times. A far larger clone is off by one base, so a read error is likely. The CDR3 coding sequence is TGTGCCAGTAGTGCCCCAGGGGGCACCAACAATGAGCAGTACTTC. Amino acid sequence: CASSAPGGTNNEQYF. V gene TRBV5-5 combines with J gene TRBJ2-7; 8 bases are shared with TRBD1. The V and J ends lost 8 bases and 7 bases, in that order; junction bases with no gene match: 17. The CDR3 has 15 residues. Germline V lookup: CDR1 SGHKS, CDR2 YYEKEE (reference sequence). The full variable domain, rest sourced from reference TRBV5-5 and TRBJ2-7, is DAGVTQSPTHLIKTRGQQVTLRCSPISGHKSVSWYQQVLGQGPQFIFQYYEKEERGRGNFPDRFSARQFPNYSSELNVNALLLGDSALYLCASSAPGGTNNEQYFGPGTRLTVT.

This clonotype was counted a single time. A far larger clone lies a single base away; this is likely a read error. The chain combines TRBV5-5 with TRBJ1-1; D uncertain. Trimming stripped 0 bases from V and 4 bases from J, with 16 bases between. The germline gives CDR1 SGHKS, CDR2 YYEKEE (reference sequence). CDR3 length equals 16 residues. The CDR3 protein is CASSLESSIGVTEAFF. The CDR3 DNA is TGTGCCAGCAGCTTGGAGTCCTCCATTGGGGTCACTGAAGCTTTCTTT.

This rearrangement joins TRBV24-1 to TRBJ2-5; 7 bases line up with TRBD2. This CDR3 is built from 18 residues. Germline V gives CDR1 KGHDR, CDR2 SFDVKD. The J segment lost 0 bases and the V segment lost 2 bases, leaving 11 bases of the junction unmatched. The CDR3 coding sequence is TGTGCCACCAGTGATTCCCGGACTCGGCTAGCGGACCAAGAGACCCAGTACTTC. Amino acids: CATSDSRTRLADQETQYF.

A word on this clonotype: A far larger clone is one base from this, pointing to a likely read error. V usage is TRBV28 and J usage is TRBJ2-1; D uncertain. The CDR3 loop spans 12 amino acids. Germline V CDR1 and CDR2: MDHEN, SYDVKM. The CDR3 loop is CASSPHSNGQFF. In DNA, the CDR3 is TGTGCCAGCAGTCCCCATTCCAATGGGCAGTTCTTC.

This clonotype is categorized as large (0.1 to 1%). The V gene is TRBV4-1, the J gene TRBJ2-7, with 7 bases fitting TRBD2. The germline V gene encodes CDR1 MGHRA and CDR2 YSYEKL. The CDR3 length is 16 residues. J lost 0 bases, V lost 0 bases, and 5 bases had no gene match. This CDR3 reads CASSQDSTSVSYEQYF. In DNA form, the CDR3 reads TGCGCCAGCAGCCAAGATAGCACTAGCGTCTCCTACGAGCAGTACTTC.

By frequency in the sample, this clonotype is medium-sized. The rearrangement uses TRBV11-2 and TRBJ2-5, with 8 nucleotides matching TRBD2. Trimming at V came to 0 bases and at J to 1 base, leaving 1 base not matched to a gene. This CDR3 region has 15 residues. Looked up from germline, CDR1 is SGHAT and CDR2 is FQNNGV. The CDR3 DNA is TGTGCCAGCAGCTTAGACGGGACTAGCCAAGAGACCCAGTACTTC. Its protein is CASSLDGTSQETQYF.

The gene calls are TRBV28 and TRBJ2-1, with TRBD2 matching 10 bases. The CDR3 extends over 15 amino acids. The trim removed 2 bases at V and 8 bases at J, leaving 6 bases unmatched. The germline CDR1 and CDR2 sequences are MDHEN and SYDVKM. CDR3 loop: CASSLRGLADYEQFF. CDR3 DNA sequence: TGTGCCAGCAGTTTACGTGGACTAGCGGACTATGAGCAGTTCTTC. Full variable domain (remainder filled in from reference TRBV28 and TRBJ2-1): DVKVTQSSRYLVKRTGEKVFLECVQDMDHENMFWYRQDPGLGLRLIYFSYDVKMKEKGDIPEGYSVSREKKERFSLILESASTNQTSMYLCASSLRGLADYEQFFGPGTRLTVL.

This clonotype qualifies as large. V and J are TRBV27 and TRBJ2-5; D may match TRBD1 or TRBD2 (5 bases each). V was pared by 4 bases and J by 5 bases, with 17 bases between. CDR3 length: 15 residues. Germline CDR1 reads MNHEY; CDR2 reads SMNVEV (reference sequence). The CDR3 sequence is CASSSTGTYGETQYF. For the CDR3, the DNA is TGTGCCAGCAGTTCAACCGGGACCTACGGCGAGACCCAGTACTTC.

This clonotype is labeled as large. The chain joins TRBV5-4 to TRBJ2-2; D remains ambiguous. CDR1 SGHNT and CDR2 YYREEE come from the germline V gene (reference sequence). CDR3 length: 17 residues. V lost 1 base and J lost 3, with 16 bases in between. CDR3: CASSLIPGLRYTGELFF. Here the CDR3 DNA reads TGTGCCAGCAGCTTGATCCCGGGCTTGAGGTACACCGGGGAGCTGTTTTTT.

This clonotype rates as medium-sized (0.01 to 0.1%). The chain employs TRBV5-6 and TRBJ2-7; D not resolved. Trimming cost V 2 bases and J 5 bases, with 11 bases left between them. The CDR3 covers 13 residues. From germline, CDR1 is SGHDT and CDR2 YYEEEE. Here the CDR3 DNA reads TGTGCCAGCAGCTTAGGCGAGCTACACGAGCAGTACTTC. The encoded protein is CASSLGELHEQYF. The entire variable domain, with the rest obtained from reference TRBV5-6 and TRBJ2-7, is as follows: DAGVTQSPTHLIKTRGQQVTLRCSPKSGHDTVSWYQQALGQGPQFIFQYYEEEERQRGNFPDRFSGHQFPNYSSELNVNALLLGDSALYLCASSLGELHEQYFGPGTRLTVT.

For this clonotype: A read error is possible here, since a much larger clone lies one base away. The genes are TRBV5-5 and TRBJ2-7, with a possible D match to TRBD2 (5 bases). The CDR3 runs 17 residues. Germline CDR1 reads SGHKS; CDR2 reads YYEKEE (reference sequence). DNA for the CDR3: TGTGCCAGCAGCTCGATTCCCGGGAACCTACTCTCCTACAAGCAGTACTTC. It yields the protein CASSSIPGNLLSYKQYF.

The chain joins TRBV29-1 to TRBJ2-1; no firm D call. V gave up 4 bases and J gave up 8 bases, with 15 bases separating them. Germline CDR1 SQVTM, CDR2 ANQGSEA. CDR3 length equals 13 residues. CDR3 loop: CSVVRASTYEQFF. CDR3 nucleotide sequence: TGCAGCGTTGTTCGGGCAAGTACCTATGAGCAGTTCTTC.

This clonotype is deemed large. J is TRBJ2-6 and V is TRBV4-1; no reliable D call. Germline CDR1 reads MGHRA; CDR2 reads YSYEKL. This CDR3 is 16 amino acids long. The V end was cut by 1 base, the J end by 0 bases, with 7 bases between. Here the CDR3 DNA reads TGCGCCAGCAGCCAAGTACAGCTCTCTGGGGCCAACGTCCTGACTTTC. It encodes CASSQVQLSGANVLTF.

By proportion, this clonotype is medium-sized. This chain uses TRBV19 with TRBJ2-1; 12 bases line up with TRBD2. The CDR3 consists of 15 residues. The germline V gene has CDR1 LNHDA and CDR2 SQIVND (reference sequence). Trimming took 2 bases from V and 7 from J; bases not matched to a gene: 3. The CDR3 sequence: CASSILAGGPNEQFF. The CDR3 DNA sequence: TGTGCCAGTAGTATACTAGCGGGGGGGCCAAATGAGCAGTTCTTC.